This T cell receptor beta chain emerged from a study of blood T cell repertoires in COVID-19. Looking at the study overall: T cells, B-cell-depleted T cells, or PBMCs provided the cDNA or gDNA that served as material.

Original processing methods: Nucleated cell counts were estimated from reference gene primer amplification. Some clones are missing from TCRdb's copy, which holds only in-frame ones; the method was immunoSEQ multiplex PCR. From that table come the V and J calls and clone size; the DNA was used to work out D and trimming. The profile shows more than 45,000 clones, 80% to 90% of them singletons. The TCR was taken from an elderly woman with acute or convalescent COVID-19. Sequencing input: peripheral blood.

CDR3 in DNA: TGTGCCAGCAGCTTAATGGCCAGGGGGCGTGGGGATGAGCAGTTCTTC. The encoded protein is CASSLMARGRGDEQFF. The rearrangement joins TRBV7-8 to TRBJ2-1; the match to TRBD1 covers 8 bases. Trimming cost V 2 bases and J 8 bases; bases outside gene matches: 11. The CDR3 is 16 amino acids. CDR1 is SGHVS and CDR2 is FQNEAQ in the germline V gene.